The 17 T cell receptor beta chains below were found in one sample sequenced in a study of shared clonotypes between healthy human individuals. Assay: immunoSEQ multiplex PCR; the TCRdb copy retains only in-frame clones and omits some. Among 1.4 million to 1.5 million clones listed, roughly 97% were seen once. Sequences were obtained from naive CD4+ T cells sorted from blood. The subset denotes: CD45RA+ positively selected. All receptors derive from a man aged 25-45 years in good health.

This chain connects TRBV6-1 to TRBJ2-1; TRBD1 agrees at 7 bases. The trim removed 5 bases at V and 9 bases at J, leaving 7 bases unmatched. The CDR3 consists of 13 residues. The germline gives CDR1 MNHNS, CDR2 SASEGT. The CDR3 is CASSPLGGSEQFF. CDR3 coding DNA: TGTGCCAGCAGTCCCCTAGGGGGCTCTGAGCAGTTCTTC.

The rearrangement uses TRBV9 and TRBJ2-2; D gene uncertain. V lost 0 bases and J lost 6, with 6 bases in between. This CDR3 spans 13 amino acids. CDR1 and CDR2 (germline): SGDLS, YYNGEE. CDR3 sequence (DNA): TGTGCCAGCAGCGTAGAAGTCGCCGGGGAGCTGTTTTTT. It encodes CASSVEVAGELFF.

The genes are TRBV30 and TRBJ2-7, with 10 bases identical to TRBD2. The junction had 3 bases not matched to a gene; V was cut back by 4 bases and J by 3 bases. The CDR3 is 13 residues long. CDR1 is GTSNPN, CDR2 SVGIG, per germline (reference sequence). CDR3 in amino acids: CAWNSGRVYEQYF. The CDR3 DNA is TGTGCCTGGAACAGCGGGAGGGTCTACGAGCAGTACTTC.

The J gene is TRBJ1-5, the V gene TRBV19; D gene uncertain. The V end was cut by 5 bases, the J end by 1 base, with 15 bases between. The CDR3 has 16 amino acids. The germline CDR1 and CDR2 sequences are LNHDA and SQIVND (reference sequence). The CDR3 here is CASSPSGLRSNQPQHF. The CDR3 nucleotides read TGTGCCAGTAGTCCCTCGGGTTTGAGGAGCAATCAGCCCCAGCATTTT.

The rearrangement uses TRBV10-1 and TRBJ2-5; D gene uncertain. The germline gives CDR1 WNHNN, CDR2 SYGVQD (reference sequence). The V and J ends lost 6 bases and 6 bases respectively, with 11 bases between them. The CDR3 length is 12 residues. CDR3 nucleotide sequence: TGCGCCAGCAGCAGGTTTCGAAAGACCCAGTACTTC. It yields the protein CASSRFRKTQYF.

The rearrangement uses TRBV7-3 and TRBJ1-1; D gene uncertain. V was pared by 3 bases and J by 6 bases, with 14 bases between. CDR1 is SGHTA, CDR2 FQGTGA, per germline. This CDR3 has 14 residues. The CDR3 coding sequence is TGTGCCAGCAGCTTTCAGTCGCCTCACCCTGAAGCTTTCTTT. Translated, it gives CASSFQSPHPEAFF.

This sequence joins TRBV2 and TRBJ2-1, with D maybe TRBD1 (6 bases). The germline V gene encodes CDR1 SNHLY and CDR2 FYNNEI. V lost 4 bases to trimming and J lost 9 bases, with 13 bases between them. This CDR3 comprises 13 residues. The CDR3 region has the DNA TGTGCCAGCAGTGCTGAGGGACAAACTGAGCAGTTCTTC. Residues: CASSAEGQTEQFF.

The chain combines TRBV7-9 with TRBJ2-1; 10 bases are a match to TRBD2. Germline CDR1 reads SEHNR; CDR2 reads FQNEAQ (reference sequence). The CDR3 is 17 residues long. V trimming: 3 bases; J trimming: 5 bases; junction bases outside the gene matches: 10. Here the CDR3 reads CASSFIPTSGPHNEQFF. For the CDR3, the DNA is TGTGCCAGCAGCTTCATCCCGACTAGCGGGCCCCACAATGAGCAGTTCTTC.

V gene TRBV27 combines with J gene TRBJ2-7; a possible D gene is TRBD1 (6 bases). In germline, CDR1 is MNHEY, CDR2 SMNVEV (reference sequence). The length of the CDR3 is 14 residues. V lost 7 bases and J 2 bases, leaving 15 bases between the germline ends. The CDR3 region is CASTVRTETYEQYF. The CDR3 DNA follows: TGTGCCAGCACTGTACGGACAGAAACCTACGAGCAGTACTTC.

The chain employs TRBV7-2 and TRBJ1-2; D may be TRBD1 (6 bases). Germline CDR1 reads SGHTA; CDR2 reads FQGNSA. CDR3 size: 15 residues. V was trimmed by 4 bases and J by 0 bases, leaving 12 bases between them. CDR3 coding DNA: TGTGCCAGCAGCTCCCCTGGGGGGCCTAACTATGGCTACACCTTC. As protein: CASSSPGGPNYGYTF.

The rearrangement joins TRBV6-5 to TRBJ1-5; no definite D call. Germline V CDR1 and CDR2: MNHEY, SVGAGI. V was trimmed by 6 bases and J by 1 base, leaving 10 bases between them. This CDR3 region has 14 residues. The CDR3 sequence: CASSRAISNQPQHF. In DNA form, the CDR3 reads TGTGCCAGCAGCCGGGCGATAAGCAATCAGCCCCAGCATTTT.

The DNA of the CDR3 is TGCAGCGTTGTCCGCAGGGGACCCTCCTACGAGCAGTACTTC. Translated: CSVVRRGPSYEQYF. The chain carries TRBV29-1 and TRBJ2-7; D is perhaps TRBD1 (6 bases). V shed 4 bases and J shed 0 bases, with 13 bases lying between them. The CDR3 is made up of 14 amino acids. Germline CDR1 is SQVTM and CDR2 is ANQGSEA.

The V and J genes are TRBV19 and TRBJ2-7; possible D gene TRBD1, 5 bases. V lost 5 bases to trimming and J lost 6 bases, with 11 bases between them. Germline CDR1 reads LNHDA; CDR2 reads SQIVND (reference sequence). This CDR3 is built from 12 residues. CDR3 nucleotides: TGTGCCAGTAGTGGAACAGGCCTCGAGCAGTACTTC. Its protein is CASSGTGLEQYF. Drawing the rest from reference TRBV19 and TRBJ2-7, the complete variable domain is DGGITQSPKYLFRKEGQNVTLSCEQNLNHDAMYWYRQDPGQGLRLIYYSQIVNDFQKGDIAEGYSVSREKKESFPLTVTSAQKNPTAFYLCASSGTGLEQYFGPGTRLTVT.

CDR3 nucleotides: TGTGCCAGCAGCTTGGTCCAGCGGACCCCCTACGAGCAGTACTTC. Amino acid sequence: CASSLVQRTPYEQYF. This chain connects TRBV5-4 to TRBJ2-7; tentatively, D is TRBD2 (5 bases). This CDR3 has 15 residues. V shed 0 bases and J shed 2 bases, with 12 bases lying between them. The V gene's germline CDR1 is SGHNT and CDR2 YYREEE (reference sequence).

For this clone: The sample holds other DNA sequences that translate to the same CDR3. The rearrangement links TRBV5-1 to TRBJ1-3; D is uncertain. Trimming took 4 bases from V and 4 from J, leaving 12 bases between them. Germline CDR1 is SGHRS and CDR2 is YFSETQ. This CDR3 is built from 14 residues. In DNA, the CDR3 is TGCGCCAGCAGCGAAACGGGTGCCGGAAACACCATATATTTT. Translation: CASSETGAGNTIYF. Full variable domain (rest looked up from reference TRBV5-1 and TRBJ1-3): KAGVTQTPRYLIKTRGQQVTLSCSPISGHRSVSWYQQTPGQGLQFLFEYFSETQRNKGNFPGRFSGRQFSNSRSEMNVSTLELGDSALYLCASSETGAGNTIYFGEGSWLTVV.

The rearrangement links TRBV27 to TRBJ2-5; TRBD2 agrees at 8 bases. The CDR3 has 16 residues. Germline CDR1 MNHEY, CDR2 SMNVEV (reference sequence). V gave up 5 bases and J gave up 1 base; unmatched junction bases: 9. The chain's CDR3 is CASSRRLALSQETQYF. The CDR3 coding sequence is TGTGCCAGCAGTCGCCGACTAGCGCTAAGCCAAGAGACCCAGTACTTC.

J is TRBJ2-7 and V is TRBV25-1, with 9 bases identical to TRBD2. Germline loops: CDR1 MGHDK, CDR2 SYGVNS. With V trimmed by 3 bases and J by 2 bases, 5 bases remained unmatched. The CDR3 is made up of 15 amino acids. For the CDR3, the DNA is TGTGCCAGCAGTGACCGGACTAGCGCACCCTACGAGCAGTACTTC. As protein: CASSDRTSAPYEQYF.